The T cell receptor beta chain described here comes from a study of control samples from healthy donors and cancer patients. CDR3 length: 15 residues. Germline loops: CDR1 LNHDA, CDR2 SQIVND (reference sequence). Trimming removed 6 bases from V and 4 bases from J; junction bases left unmatched: 10. The assay was immunoSEQ multiplex PCR, and TCRdb's table has in-frame clones only and misses some. The repertoire consists of some 140,000 clones, with roughly 92% occurring once and the leading ten covering around 11%. This TCR derives from a young man in good health. The chain combines TRBV19 with TRBJ2-7; 9 bases map to TRBD1. Sequences were obtained from blood. The CDR3 DNA reads as TGTGCCAGTAGGAGGGCGGGACAGGGAAAATACGAGCAGTACTTC. Protein sequence: CASRRAGQGKYEQYF.